The 18 T cell receptor beta chains presented below share a single source sample, sequenced in a study of blood T cell repertoires in COVID-19. Some clones are missing from TCRdb's copy, which holds only in-frame ones; the method was immunoSEQ multiplex PCR. The sample comprises approximately 100,000 clones, roughly 92% of which are singletons, and more than 5.5% rests with the top ten. The material sequenced was peripheral blood. All receptors derive from a man aged 70-80 years with acute or convalescent COVID-19.

The V gene is TRBV19, the J gene TRBJ1-5; D ambiguous. From germline, CDR1 is LNHDA and CDR2 SQIVND (reference sequence). The CDR3 has 13 amino acids. Trimming took off 6 bases at V and 3 bases at J, with 9 bases between the two ends. CDR3 residues: CASRWRLNQPQHF. CDR3 sequence (DNA): TGTGCCAGTAGATGGAGACTCAATCAGCCCCAGCATTTT. Full variable domain (outside the CDR3, taken from reference TRBV19 and TRBJ1-5): DGGITQSPKYLFRKEGQNVTLSCEQNLNHDAMYWYRQDPGQGLRLIYYSQIVNDFQKGDIAEGYSVSREKKESFPLTVTSAQKNPTAFYLCASRWRLNQPQHFGDGTRLSIL.

A single count supports this clone. The chain has TRBV27 and TRBJ2-7; tentatively, D is TRBD2 (6 bases). The germline gives CDR1 MNHEY, CDR2 SMNVEV (reference sequence). Trimming took off 6 bases at V and 3 bases at J, with 15 bases between the two ends. CDR3 length equals 14 residues. The CDR3 nucleotides are TGTGCCAGCAGCCCCGGGACTTCGTACTACGAGCAGTACTTC. This sequence encodes CASSPGTSYYEQYF.

With respect to this clone: Other nucleotide sequences in the sample specify the same CDR3. This chain joins TRBV18 and TRBJ1-4; 10 bases are shared with TRBD1. The CDR3 has 15 residues. Germline V gene lookup returns CDR1 KGHSH and CDR2 LQKENI. The trim removed 3 bases at V and 6 bases at J, leaving 4 bases unmatched. The chain's CDR3 is CASSPRQGADEKLFF. In DNA, the CDR3 is TGTGCCAGCTCACCCCGACAGGGGGCGGATGAAAAACTGTTTTTT.

The chain carries TRBV14 and TRBJ1-2, with 8 bases aligning to TRBD1. Trimming cost V 2 bases and J 3 bases; bases outside gene matches: 14. Germline CDR1 SGHDN, CDR2 FVKESK. The CDR3 spans 18 residues. CDR3 sequence: CASSQRPGTGSLDYGYTF. The CDR3 DNA is TGTGCCAGCAGCCAAAGGCCCGGGACAGGAAGTTTGGACTATGGCTACACCTTC.

J is TRBJ2-5 and V is TRBV7-9, with D perhaps matching TRBD1 (6 bases). CDR3 length: 13 amino acids. The germline gives CDR1 SEHNR, CDR2 FQNEAQ (reference sequence). The germline V and J ends were trimmed by 1 base and 4 bases, with 7 bases remaining between them. The CDR3 here is CASSLGGLETQYF. CDR3 DNA sequence: TGTGCCAGCAGCTTAGGGGGGCTAGAGACCCAGTACTTC.

This clone came up once. The DNA of the CDR3 is TGTGCCAGCAGTCAATACCCGGGAGGCTACACCTTC. Amino acid sequence: CASSQYPGGYTF. The chain links TRBV6-5 to TRBJ1-2; the D is unclear. CDR1 and CDR2 from the germline V gene are MNHEY and SVGAGI. The CDR3 totals 12 residues. V lost 5 bases and J 8 bases, leaving 12 bases between the germline ends.

The chain carries TRBV6-6 and TRBJ2-3; 12 bases agree with TRBD2. CDR1 MNHNY and CDR2 SVGAGI come from the germline V gene (reference sequence). Unmatched junction bases numbered 6, after V lost 6 bases and J lost 5 bases. This CDR3 has 15 amino acids. CDR3 in DNA: TGTGCCAGCAGCCCCCCTAGCGGGAGGGAAGATACGCAGTATTTT. Residues: CASSPPSGREDTQYF.

This clone was recorded a few times. The chain uses TRBV19 and TRBJ1-5; a weak D match, TRBD1 (5 bases). The V end was cut by 5 bases, the J end by 2 bases, with 16 bases between. CDR3 length: 16 amino acids. Germline V gives CDR1 LNHDA, CDR2 SQIVND (reference sequence). The CDR3 spells CASSLQGGKGNQPQHF. CDR3 DNA sequence: TGTGCCAGTAGTCTCCAGGGTGGGAAGGGCAATCAGCCCCAGCATTTT.

CDR3 sequence reads: CASSYRAGGYNEQFF. CDR3 DNA: TGCGCCAGCAGCTACCGAGCGGGAGGGTACAATGAGCAGTTCTTC. The chain couples TRBV5-1 to TRBJ2-1, with TRBD2 matching over 10 bases. Per germline, CDR1 SGHRS and CDR2 YFSETQ. Trimming removed 3 bases from V and 4 bases from J; junction bases left unmatched: 4. The CDR3 totals 15 residues. Full variable domain (rest looked up from reference TRBV5-1 and TRBJ2-1): KAGVTQTPRYLIKTRGQQVTLSCSPISGHRSVSWYQQTPGQGLQFLFEYFSETQRNKGNFPGRFSGRQFSNSRSEMNVSTLELGDSALYLCASSYRAGGYNEQFFGPGTRLTVL.

J is TRBJ2-5 and V is TRBV30; 8 bases match TRBD2. CDR1 GTSNPN and CDR2 SVGIG come from the germline V gene (reference sequence). The CDR3 is 12 amino acids. V dropped 2 bases and J dropped 5; count of bases not matched to a gene: 1. CDR3: CAWSSGGETQYF. For the CDR3, the DNA is TGTGCCTGGAGTAGCGGGGGTGAGACCCAGTACTTC. The variable domain in full, completed from reference TRBV30 and TRBJ2-5, reads SQTIHQWPATLVQPVGSPLSLECTVEGTSNPNLYWYRQAAGRGLQLLFYSVGIGQISSEVPQNLSASRPQDRQFILSSKKLLLSDSGFYLCAWSSGGETQYFGPGTRLLVL.

The chain carries TRBV7-9 and TRBJ2-7; D gene uncertain. V lost 0 bases to trimming and J lost 6 bases, with 6 bases between them. Looked up from germline, CDR1 is SEHNR and CDR2 is FQNEAQ (reference sequence). The CDR3 length is 12 residues. CDR3 coding DNA: TGTGCCAGCAGCTTAGCACTGTCCGAGCAGTACTTC. This encodes CASSLALSEQYF.

The chain uses TRBV6-4 and TRBJ1-1; D gene uncertain. Germline CDR1 reads MRHNA; CDR2 reads SNTAGT. V was clipped by 7 bases and J by 3 bases, with 12 bases between them. This CDR3 is 13 amino acids long. In DNA, the CDR3 is TGTGCCAGCATCACACGGGGAGACACTGAAGCTTTCTTT. Translating gives CASITRGDTEAFF.

This rearrangement joins TRBV30 to TRBJ1-6, with a weak D call TRBD1 (5 bases). V lost 5 bases and J lost 2, with 10 bases in between. Germline-derived CDR1 and CDR2 are GTSNPN and SVGIG (reference sequence). The CDR3 is 14 residues long. CDR3 DNA: TGTGCCTGGGGTAGGGGCCCCTATAATTCACCCCTCCACTTT. As protein: CAWGRGPYNSPLHF.

This clone was recorded once. The CDR3 DNA reads as TGTGCCAGCAACCCGACAGCCAATGATGTCTTTAATGAAAAACTGTTTTTT. Its protein product is CASNPTANDVFNEKLFF. This rearrangement joins TRBV27 to TRBJ1-4; tentative D call: TRBD1 (5 bases). CDR1 MNHEY and CDR2 SMNVEV come from the germline V gene (reference sequence). CDR3 length: 17 residues. V lost 7 bases, J lost 4 bases, and 22 bases lay in between.

With respect to this clone: Sequence at one end of the junction differs from germline and may be a read error. This chain joins TRBV7-9 and TRBJ1-6; no firm D call. The germline gives CDR1 SEHNR, CDR2 FQNEAQ (reference sequence). The CDR3 has 13 amino acids. DNA of the CDR3: TGTGCCAGCAGATTAGGCGGCAATTCACCCCTCCACTTT. The encoded protein is CASRLGGNSPLHF.

The V and J genes are TRBV6-5 and TRBJ2-7; 10 bases fit TRBD2. V was pared by 6 bases and J by 5 bases, with 4 bases of the junction left unmatched. The germline V gene has CDR1 MNHEY and CDR2 SVGAGI. The CDR3 extends over 13 amino acids. CDR3 sequence (DNA): TGTGCCAGCAGCCCCGGACTAGCGGACGAGCAGTACTTC. This encodes CASSPGLADEQYF.

This sequence joins TRBV19 and TRBJ2-1; D may be TRBD1 (5 bases). This CDR3 is built from 16 residues. CDR1 and CDR2 (germline): LNHDA, SQIVND (reference sequence). Trimming cost V 0 bases and J 1 base, with 10 bases left between them. The CDR3 loop reads CASSIDLQESYNEQFF. DNA of the CDR3: TGTGCCAGTAGTATAGACCTACAGGAATCCTACAATGAGCAGTTCTTC.

The gene calls are TRBV5-1 and TRBJ2-7, with 7 bases fitting TRBD2. There are 15 residues in the CDR3. V gave up 0 bases and J gave up 4 bases; unmatched junction bases: 7. Germline V CDR1 and CDR2: SGHRS, YFSETQ. DNA for the CDR3: TGCGCCAGCAGCTTGGCCCGGGGGGAAGTATACGAGCAGTACTTC. Translating it yields CASSLARGEVYEQYF.